Detailed here is one TCR beta chain. The data derive from a study of control samples from healthy donors and cancer patients. Clones were read by immunoSEQ multiplex PCR, and TCRdb kept only the in-frame ones, dropping some. The table has some 250,000 clones, approximately 80% seen once. The CDR3 is made up of 15 amino acids. Germline CDR1 SQVTM, CDR2 ANQGSEA. Trimming removed 6 bases from V and 0 bases from J, with 14 bases in between. The genes are TRBV29-1 and TRBJ2-2; perhaps TRBD1 as D (6 bases). Sequencing was carried out using PBMCs. The TCR originated in a woman aged 55-70 years with lung cancer. CDR3 sequence: CSVVQGPTNTGELFF. The CDR3 bases are TGCAGCGTGGTGCAGGGGCCCACGAACACCGGGGAGCTGTTTTTT.